The 4 T cell receptor beta chains below all came from one sample that was sequenced in a study of breast tumors, draining lymph nodes, adjacent tissues. MiXCR, run by TCRdb on the multiplex PCR reads, gives a single entry per CDR3 protein. The data hold about 15,000 distinct CDR3 sequences, with around 55% observed a single time. Source material: tumor-adjacent breast tissue. The receptors come from a female donor with breast cancer. Some clones in this sample may be carry-over from other donors' samples.

The CDR3 reads CSAREQSYGYTF. In DNA form, the CDR3 reads TGCAGTGCTAGAGAGCAGAGCTATGGCTACACCTTC. The gene calls are TRBV20-1 and TRBJ1-2; D ambiguous. V dropped 0 bases and J dropped 4 bases, with 6 bases sitting between them. Germline CDR1 is DFQATT and CDR2 is SNEGSKA (reference sequence). The CDR3 spans 12 residues.

The chain carries TRBV12-3 or TRBV12-4 and TRBJ2-3; no reliable D call. The CDR3 extends over 13 amino acids. Trimming left V 6 bases short and J 4 bases short, with 11 bases between. CDR3 residues: CASSPTPPDTQYF. CDR3 nucleotides: TGTGCCAGCAGCCCAACCCCACCAGATACGCAGTATTTT.

This clonotype ranks as medium-sized. The rearrangement uses TRBV6-4 and TRBJ2-1; the match to TRBD2 covers 8 bases. The V gene's germline CDR1 is MRHNA and CDR2 SNTAGT. This CDR3 has 17 amino acids. V lost 0 bases, J lost 1 base, and 5 bases stayed unmatched. CDR3 sequence (DNA): TGTGCCAGCAGTGACTCGGGTAGCGGGAAATCCTACAATGAGCAGTTCTTC. Amino acids: CASSDSGSGKSYNEQFF.

On this clonotype: This likely comes from a read error, as the CDR3 has no conserved phenylalanine or tryptophan at its end. No DNA is shown, since the ends of the CDR3 on it are uncertain; the CDR3 is the one TCRdb lists. The chain carries TRBV7-3 and TRBJ2-7. The CDR3 comprises 13 residues, both ends counted. From germline, CDR1 is SGHTA and CDR2 FQGTGA. The CDR3 is CASSQTLAYEQHS.